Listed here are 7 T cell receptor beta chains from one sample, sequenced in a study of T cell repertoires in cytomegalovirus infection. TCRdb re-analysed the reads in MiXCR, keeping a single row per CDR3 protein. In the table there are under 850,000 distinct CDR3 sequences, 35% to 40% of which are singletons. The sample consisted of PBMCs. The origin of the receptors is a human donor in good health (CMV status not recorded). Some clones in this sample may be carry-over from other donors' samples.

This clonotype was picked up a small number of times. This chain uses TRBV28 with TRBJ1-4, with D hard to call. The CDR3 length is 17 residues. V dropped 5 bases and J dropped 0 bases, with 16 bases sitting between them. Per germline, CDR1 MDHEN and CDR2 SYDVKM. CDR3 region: CASSPPGRQTTNEKLFF. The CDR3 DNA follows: TGTGCCAGCAGTCCCCCCGGACGACAAACAACTAATGAAAAACTGTTTTTT.

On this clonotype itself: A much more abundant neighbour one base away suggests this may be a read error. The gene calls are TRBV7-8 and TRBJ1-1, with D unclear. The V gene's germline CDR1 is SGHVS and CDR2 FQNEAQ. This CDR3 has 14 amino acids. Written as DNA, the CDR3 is TGTGCCAGCCGCACTGGCCCGGGGAACTCTGAAGCTTTCTTT. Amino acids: CASRTGPGNSEAFF. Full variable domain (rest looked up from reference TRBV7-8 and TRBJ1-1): GAGVSQSPRYKVAKRGQDVALRCDPISGHVSLFWYQQALGQGPEFLTYFQNEAQLDKSGLPSDRFFAERPEGSVSTLKIQRTQQEDSAVYLCASRTGPGNSEAFFGQGTRLTVV.

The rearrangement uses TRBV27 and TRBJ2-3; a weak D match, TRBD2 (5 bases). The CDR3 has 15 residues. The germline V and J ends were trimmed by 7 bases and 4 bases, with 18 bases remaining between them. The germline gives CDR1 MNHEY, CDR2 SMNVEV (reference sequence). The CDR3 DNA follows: TGTGCCAGCATTTTGCTCCCCCTGCGGGCAGATACGCAGTATTTT. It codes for CASILLPLRADTQYF.

CDR3 sequence: CASSPTWTGGNEKLFF. The CDR3 DNA follows: TGTGCCAGCAGTCCCACCTGGACAGGGGGGAATGAAAAACTGTTTTTT. V usage is TRBV28 and J usage is TRBJ1-4; 10 positions agree with TRBD1. The CDR3 sequence is 16 residues long. Germline trimming cut 5 bases from V and 5 bases from J; bases unmatched to any gene: 8. Germline CDR1 MDHEN, CDR2 SYDVKM.

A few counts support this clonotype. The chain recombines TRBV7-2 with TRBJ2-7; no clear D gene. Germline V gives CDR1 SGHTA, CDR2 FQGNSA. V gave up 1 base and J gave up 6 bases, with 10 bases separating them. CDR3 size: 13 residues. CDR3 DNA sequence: TGTGCCAGCAGCTTAGATATCCGGACCGAGCAGTACTTC. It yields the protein CASSLDIRTEQYF.

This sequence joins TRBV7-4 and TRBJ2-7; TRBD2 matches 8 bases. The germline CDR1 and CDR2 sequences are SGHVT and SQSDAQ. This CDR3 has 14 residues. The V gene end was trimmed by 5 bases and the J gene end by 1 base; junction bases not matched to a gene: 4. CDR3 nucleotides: TGTGCCAGCAGCATTAGCGGGACGTCCTACGAGCAGTACTTC. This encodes CASSISGTSYEQYF. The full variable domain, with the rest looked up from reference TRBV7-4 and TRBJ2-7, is GAGVSQSPRYKVAKRGRDVALRCDSISGHVTLYWYRQTLGQGSEVLTYSQSDAQRDKSGRPSGRFSAERPERSVSTLKIQRTEQGDSAVYLCASSISGTSYEQYFGPGTRLTVT.

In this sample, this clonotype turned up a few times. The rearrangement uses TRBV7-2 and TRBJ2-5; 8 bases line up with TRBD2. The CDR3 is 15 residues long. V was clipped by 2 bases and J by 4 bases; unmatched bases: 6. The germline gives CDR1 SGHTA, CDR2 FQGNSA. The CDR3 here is CASSLRTSRAETQYF. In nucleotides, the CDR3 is TGTGCCAGCAGCTTACGGACTAGCCGGGCAGAGACCCAGTACTTC.